Detailed here is one T cell receptor beta chain. The repertoire was sequenced with immunoSEQ multiplex PCR; TCRdb's copy has only in-frame clones and lacks some. Of 100,000 or so clones listed, 85% to 90% are singletons. The CDR3 loop spans 14 amino acids. With 1 base clipped from V and 1 base from J, the junction kept 0 bases outside the gene matches. Germline-derived CDR1 and CDR2 are SGHRS and YFSETQ. These data originate in a study of blood T cell repertoires in COVID-19. On the study more broadly: T cells, B-cell-depleted T cells, or PBMCs provided the cDNA or gDNA that served as material.

This TCR derives from a human donor in a cohort sampled during active COVID-19. The source material was peripheral blood. The chain employs TRBV5-1 and TRBJ1-1; 8 positions agree with TRBD1. DNA of the CDR3: TGCGCCAGCAGCTTGCAGGGGGCGAACACTGAAGCTTTCTTT. Translation: CASSLQGANTEAFF.